These 13 T cell receptor beta chains came from one sample sequenced in a study of T cell responses to AZD1222 COVID-19 vaccine. TCRdb keeps only in-frame clones here, not all; method: immunoSEQ multiplex PCR. The profile shows about 96,000 clones, about nine tenths of them singletons. Here the sequenced sample was peripheral blood, taken on day 0 of AZD1222 vaccination. These receptors were obtained from an adult in good health.

The V call is TRBV27, the J call TRBJ2-3; D not certain. Trimming took off 3 bases at V and 1 base at J, with 8 bases between the two ends. The CDR3 runs to 14 residues. CDR1 and CDR2 from the germline V gene are MNHEY and SMNVEV (reference sequence). CDR3 sequence (DNA): TGTGCCAGCAGTTTCGCGGACGGCACAGATACGCAGTATTTT. Its protein is CASSFADGTDTQYF.

The CDR3 protein is CASSPMDGSYNEQFF. The CDR3 DNA sequence: TGTGCCAGCTCACCAATGGACGGAAGCTACAATGAGCAGTTCTTC. J is TRBJ2-1 and V is TRBV18; D is undetermined. The CDR3 consists of 15 residues. The ends were cut back, 2 bases at V and 3 bases at J, with 11 bases in the middle. CDR1 is KGHSH, CDR2 LQKENI, per germline. The full variable domain, with the rest looked up from reference TRBV18 and TRBJ2-1, is NAGVMQNPRHLVRRRGQEARLRCSPMKGHSHVYWYRQLPEEGLKFMVYLQKENIIDESGMPKERFSAEFPKEGPSILRIQQVVRGDSAAYFCASSPMDGSYNEQFFGPGTRLTVL.

This clone was recorded only once. The rearrangement links TRBV24-1 to TRBJ2-1; D is ambiguous. Germline CDR1 is KGHDR and CDR2 is SFDVKD. V was cut by 4 bases and J by 8 bases, with 20 bases left in between. The CDR3 runs to 16 residues. CDR3 nucleotides: TGTGCCACCAGTGACTCTGCGCGGAGTAGGGCCGATGAGCAGTTCTTC. Its protein is CATSDSARSRADEQFF.

The V call is TRBV7-8, the J call TRBJ1-1; D remains unclear. Trimming removed 7 bases from V and 1 base from J, with 19 bases in between. The CDR3 is made up of 16 amino acids. The V gene's germline CDR1 is SGHVS and CDR2 FQNEAQ. CDR3 in amino acids: CASNNPPDHRNTEAFF. The CDR3 nucleotides are TGTGCCAGCAACAACCCTCCAGACCACAGGAACACTGAAGCTTTCTTT.

The rearrangement joins TRBV30 to TRBJ2-3; TRBD1 or TRBD2 may be the D gene (5 bases each). This CDR3 has 15 amino acids. Germline V lookup: CDR1 GTSNPN, CDR2 SVGIG (reference sequence). V lost 3 bases and J lost 1, with 14 bases in between. The CDR3 sequence: CAWSATGTRTDTQYF. CDR3 coding DNA: TGTGCCTGGAGCGCAACCGGGACCCGCACAGATACGCAGTATTTT.

The chain uses TRBV23-1 and TRBJ2-7; TRBD2 might be the D (6 bases). TRBV23-1 is reported as an ORF; its role is uncertain. The CDR3 length is 12 residues. Trimming pared 10 bases from V and 6 bases from J, leaving 16 bases between. This chain's CDR3 is CANSRRGCEQYF. The DNA for the CDR3 is TGCGCCAACAGCCGGAGGGGTTGCGAGCAGTACTTC.

The chain employs TRBV11-2 and TRBJ2-2; a weak D match, TRBD2 (5 bases). V dropped 4 bases and J dropped 0 bases, with 15 bases sitting between them. Germline lookup yields CDR1 SGHAT and CDR2 FQNNGV. The CDR3 extends over 17 amino acids. In DNA form, the CDR3 reads TGTGCCAGCAGCTCCGGGGTTGGGCTTTCGAACACCGGGGAGCTGTTTTTT. It is translated as CASSSGVGLSNTGELFF.

This chain joins TRBV18 and TRBJ2-7, with 8 nucleotides matching TRBD1. The J segment lost 2 bases and the V segment lost 4 bases, leaving 7 bases of the junction unmatched. This CDR3 contains 15 residues. Per germline, CDR1 KGHSH and CDR2 LQKENI. The CDR3 DNA follows: TGTGCCAGCTCACTCAAAGGACAGGGAACCTACGAGCAGTACTTC. Translated: CASSLKGQGTYEQYF.

The chain carries TRBV7-2 and TRBJ2-7, with TRBD1 matching over 8 bases. CDR1 and CDR2 from the germline V gene are SGHTA and FQGNSA. After removal of 4 bases from V and 4 bases from J, the junction contained 12 bases not matched to a gene. The CDR3 consists of 16 residues. CDR3 bases: TGTGCCAGCAGCTCACGGGAAGGCCAGGGGGCTTACGAGCAGTACTTC. It yields the protein CASSSREGQGAYEQYF.

On this clone: Other DNA sequences in the same sample also yield this CDR3. The genes are TRBV12-3 or TRBV12-4 and TRBJ2-7, with 8 bases identical to TRBD2. The CDR3 is 13 residues long. V trimming: 3 bases; J trimming: 4 bases; junction bases outside the gene matches: 2. CDR3 in amino acids: CASSFGTRYEQYF. The CDR3 nucleotides read TGTGCCAGCAGTTTTGGGACTAGGTACGAGCAGTACTTC.

The chain links TRBV11-1 to TRBJ1-1, with a tentative D call TRBD1 (6 bases). V was trimmed by 3 bases and J by 3 bases, leaving 11 bases between them. Germline CDR1 is SGHAT and CDR2 is FQDESV (reference sequence). This CDR3 contains 14 residues. DNA of the CDR3: TGTGCCAGCAGCTTGACGGACAGTTACACTGAAGCTTTCTTT. This codes for CASSLTDSYTEAFF.

The chain employs TRBV27 and TRBJ2-7; no definite D call. Trimming shortened V by 8 bases and J by 4 bases, and 18 bases separated the two germline ends. Germline CDR1 and CDR2: MNHEY and SMNVEV (reference sequence). This CDR3 is built from 14 residues. The CDR3 bases are TGTGCCAGCGACGGAGCAATTCCCTATTACGAGCAGTACTTC. Residues: CASDGAIPYYEQYF.

The chain couples TRBV4-2 to TRBJ2-5; D is uncertain. In germline, CDR1 is LGHNA, CDR2 YNFKEQ. This CDR3 has 14 amino acids. V gave up 2 bases and J gave up 2 bases, with 9 bases separating them. CDR3 nucleotide sequence: TGTGCCAGCAGCCAACAAACACTTCAAGAGACCCAGTACTTC. This gives the protein CASSQQTLQETQYF.